This T cell receptor (beta chain) emerged from a study of T cells in Graves' hyperthyroidism and ophthalmopathy. Study-wide findings and caveats: Peripheral blood also featured most of the thyroid clonotypes expanded above 0.001.

Ophthalmopathy in the patients scored at least 3 on Clinical Activity Score and at least 4 on NOSPECS grade, lasting under 3 months. The authors took PBMCs from over 8.5 ml fresh peripheral blood. It was RNA transcripts that yielded the amplified TCR beta CDR3 regions. The HTBI primer set drove a first-round RT-PCR of the TCR CDR3. TCRdb re-derived calls from the multiplex PCR reads in MiXCR, one entry per CDR3 protein. The table shows 600,000 to 650,000 distinct CDR3 sequences, with under 25% occurring only once. The CDR3 loop spans 17 amino acids. The J segment lost 3 bases and the V segment lost 3 bases, leaving 8 bases of the junction unmatched. The germline V gene encodes CDR1 DFQATT and CDR2 SNEGSKA (reference sequence). As for this clonotype: The target antigen is unknown.

Sequenced material: blood. The V and J genes are TRBV20-1 and TRBJ2-3; 14 nucleotides line up with TRBD2. The receptor was isolated from a man aged 25 to 40 with Graves' ophthalmopathy. CDR3 DNA sequence: TGCAGTGCTAGGACTAGCGGGAGGGCCGGGAGGACAGATACGCAGTATTTT. Its translation is CSARTSGRAGRTDTQYF.